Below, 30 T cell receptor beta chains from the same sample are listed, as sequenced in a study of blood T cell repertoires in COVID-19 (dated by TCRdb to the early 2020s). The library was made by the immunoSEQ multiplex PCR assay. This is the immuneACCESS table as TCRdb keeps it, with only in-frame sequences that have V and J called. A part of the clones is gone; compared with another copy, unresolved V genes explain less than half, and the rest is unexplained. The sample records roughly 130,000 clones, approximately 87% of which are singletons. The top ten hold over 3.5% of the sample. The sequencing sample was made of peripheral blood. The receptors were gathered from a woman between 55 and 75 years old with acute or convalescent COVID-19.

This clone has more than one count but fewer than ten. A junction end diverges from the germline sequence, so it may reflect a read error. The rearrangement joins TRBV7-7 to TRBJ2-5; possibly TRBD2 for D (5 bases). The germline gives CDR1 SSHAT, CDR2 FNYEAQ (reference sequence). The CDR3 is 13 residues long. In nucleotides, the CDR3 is TGTGCTAGCAGCTCGTCCCCCGGAGGGACCCAGTACTTC. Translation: CASSSSPGGTQYF.

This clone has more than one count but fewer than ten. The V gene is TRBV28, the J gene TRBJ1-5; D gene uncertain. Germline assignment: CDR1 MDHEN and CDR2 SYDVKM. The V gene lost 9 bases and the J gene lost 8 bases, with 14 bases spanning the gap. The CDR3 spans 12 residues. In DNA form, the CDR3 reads TGTGCCAGTCAAGCCCCGGCGGAGCCCCAGCATTTT. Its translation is CASQAPAEPQHF.

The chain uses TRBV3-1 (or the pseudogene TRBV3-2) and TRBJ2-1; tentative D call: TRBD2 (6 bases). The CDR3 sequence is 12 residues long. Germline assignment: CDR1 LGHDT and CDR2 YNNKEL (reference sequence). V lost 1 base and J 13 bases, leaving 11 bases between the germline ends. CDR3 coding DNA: TGTGCCAGCAGCCAAGCAGGGACTGCACAGTTCTTC. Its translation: CASSQAGTAQFF.

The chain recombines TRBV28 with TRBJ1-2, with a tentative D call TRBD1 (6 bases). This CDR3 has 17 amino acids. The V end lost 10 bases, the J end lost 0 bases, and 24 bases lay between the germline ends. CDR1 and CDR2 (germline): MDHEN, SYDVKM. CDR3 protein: CATKDLTGGPSNYGYTF. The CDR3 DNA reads TGTGCCACTAAAGATCTCACCGGGGGGCCTTCTAACTATGGCTACACCTTC.

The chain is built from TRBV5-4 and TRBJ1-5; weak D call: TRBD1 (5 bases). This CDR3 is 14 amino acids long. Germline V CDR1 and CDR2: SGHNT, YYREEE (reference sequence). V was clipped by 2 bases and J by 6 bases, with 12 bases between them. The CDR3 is CASSFQGGGQPQHF. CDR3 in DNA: TGTGCCAGCAGCTTCCAGGGAGGCGGTCAGCCCCAGCATTTT.

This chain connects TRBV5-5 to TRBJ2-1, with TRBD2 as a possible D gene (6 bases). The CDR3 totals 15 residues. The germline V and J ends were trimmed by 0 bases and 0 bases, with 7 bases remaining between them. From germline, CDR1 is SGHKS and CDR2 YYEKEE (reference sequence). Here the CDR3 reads CASSLVADSYNEQFF. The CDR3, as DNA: TGTGCCAGCAGCTTGGTAGCGGACTCCTACAATGAGCAGTTCTTC. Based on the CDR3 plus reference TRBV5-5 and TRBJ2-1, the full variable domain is DAGVTQSPTHLIKTRGQQVTLRCSPISGHKSVSWYQQVLGQGPQFIFQYYEKEERGRGNFPDRFSARQFPNYSSELNVNALLLGDSALYLCASSLVADSYNEQFFGPGTRLTVL.

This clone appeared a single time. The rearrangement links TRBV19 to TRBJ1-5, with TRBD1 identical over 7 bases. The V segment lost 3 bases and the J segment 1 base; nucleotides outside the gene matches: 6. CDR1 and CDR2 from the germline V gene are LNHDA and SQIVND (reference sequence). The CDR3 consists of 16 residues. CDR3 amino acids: CASSMMGRGSNQPQHF. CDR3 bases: TGTGCCAGTAGTATGATGGGCAGGGGGAGCAATCAGCCCCAGCATTTT.

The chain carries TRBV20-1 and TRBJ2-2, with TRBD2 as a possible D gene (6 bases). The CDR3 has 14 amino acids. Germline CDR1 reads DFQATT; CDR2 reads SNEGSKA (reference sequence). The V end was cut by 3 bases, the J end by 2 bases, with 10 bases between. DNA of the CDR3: TGCAGTGCTAGTGAGGGACTCAACACCGGGGAGCTGTTTTTT. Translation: CSASEGLNTGELFF.

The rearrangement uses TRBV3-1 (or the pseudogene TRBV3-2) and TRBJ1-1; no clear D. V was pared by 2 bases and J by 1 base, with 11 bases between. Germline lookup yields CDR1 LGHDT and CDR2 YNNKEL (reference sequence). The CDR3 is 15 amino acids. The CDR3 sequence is CASSQHATGNTEAFF. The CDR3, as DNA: TGTGCCAGCAGCCAACACGCGACGGGGAACACTGAAGCTTTCTTT.

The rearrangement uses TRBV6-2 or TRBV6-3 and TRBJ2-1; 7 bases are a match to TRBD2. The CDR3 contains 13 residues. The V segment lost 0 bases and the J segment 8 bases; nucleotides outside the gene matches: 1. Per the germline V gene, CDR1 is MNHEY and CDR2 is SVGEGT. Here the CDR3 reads CASSYSTSHEQFF. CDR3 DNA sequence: TGTGCCAGCAGTTACTCGACTAGCCATGAGCAGTTCTTC.

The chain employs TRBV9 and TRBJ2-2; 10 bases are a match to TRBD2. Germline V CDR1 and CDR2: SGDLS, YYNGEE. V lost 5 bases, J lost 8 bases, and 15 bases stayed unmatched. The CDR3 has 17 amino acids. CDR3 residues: CASSTEAGGPSSGELFF. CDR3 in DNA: TGTGCCAGCAGTACAGAAGCGGGAGGGCCTTCTTCTGGGGAGCTGTTTTTT.

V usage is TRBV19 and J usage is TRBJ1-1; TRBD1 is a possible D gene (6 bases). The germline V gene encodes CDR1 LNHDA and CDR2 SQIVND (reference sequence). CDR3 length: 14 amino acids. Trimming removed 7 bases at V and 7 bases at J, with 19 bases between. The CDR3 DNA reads TGTGCCAGTACTTCTCTCGGGGGGCGGGTTGAAGCTTTCTTT. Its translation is CASTSLGGRVEAFF.

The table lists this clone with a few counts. CDR3 sequence (DNA): TGTGCCAGCAGCTTAGCGCTAAGGGGGACAAAGGCTGAAGCTTTCTTT. Amino acids: CASSLALRGTKAEAFF. The gene calls are TRBV7-9 and TRBJ1-1, with D possibly TRBD1 on 6 matching bases. The CDR3 sequence is 16 residues long. The V end was cut by 0 bases, the J end by 6 bases, with 17 bases between. CDR1 is SEHNR, CDR2 FQNEAQ, per germline (reference sequence). Variable domain in full (rest from reference TRBV7-9 and TRBJ1-1): DTGVSQNPRHKITKRGQNVTFRCDPISEHNRLYWYRQTLGQGPEFLTYFQNEAQLEKSRLLSDRFSAERPKGSFSTLEIQRTEQGDSAMYLCASSLALRGTKAEAFFGQGTRLTVV.

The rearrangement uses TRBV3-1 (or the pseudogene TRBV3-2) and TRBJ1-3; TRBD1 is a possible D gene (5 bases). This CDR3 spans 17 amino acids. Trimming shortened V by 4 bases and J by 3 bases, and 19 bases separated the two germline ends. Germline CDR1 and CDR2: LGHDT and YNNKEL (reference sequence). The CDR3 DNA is TGTGCCAGCAGCCTGCCACACGGAGGGGTTTTTGGAAACACCATATATTTT. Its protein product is CASSLPHGGVFGNTIYF.

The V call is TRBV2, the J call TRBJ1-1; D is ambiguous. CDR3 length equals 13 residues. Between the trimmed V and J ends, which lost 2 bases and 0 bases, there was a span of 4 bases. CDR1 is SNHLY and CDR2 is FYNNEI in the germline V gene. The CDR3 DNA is TGTGCCAGCAGTGAACTCGTGAACACTGAAGCTTTCTTT. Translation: CASSELVNTEAFF.

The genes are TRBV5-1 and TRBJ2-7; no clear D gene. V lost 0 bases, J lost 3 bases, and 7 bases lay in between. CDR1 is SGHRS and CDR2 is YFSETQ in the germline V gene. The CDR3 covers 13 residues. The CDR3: CASSLGHRYEQYF. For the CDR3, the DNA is TGCGCCAGCAGCTTGGGACACCGCTACGAGCAGTACTTC.

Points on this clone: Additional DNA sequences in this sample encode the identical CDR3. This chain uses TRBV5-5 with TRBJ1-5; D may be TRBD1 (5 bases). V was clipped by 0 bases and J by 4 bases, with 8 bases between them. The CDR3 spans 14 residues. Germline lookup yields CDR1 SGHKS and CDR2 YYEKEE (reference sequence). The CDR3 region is CASSLVGGNQPQHF. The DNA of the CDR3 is TGTGCCAGCAGCTTGGTGGGGGGTAATCAGCCCCAGCATTTT.

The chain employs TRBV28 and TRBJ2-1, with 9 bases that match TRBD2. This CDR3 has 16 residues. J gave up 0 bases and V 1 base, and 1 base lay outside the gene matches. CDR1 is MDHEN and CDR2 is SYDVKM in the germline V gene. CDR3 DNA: TGTGCCAGCAGTTTATCAGCGGGAGGCTCCTACAATGAGCAGTTCTTC. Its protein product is CASSLSAGGSYNEQFF. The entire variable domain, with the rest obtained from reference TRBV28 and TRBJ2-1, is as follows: DVKVTQSSRYLVKRTGEKVFLECVQDMDHENMFWYRQDPGLGLRLIYFSYDVKMKEKGDIPEGYSVSREKKERFSLILESASTNQTSMYLCASSLSAGGSYNEQFFGPGTRLTVL.

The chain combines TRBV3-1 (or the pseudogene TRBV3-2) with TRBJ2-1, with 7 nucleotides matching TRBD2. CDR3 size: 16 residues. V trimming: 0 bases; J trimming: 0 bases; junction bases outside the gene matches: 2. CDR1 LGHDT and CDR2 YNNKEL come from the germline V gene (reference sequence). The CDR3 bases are TGTGCCAGCAGCCAAGATTGGGGGGGCTCCTACAATGAGCAGTTCTTC. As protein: CASSQDWGGSYNEQFF.

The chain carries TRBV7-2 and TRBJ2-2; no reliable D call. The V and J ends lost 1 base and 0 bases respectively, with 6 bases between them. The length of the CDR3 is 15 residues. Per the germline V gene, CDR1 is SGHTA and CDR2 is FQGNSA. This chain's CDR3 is CASSLGLTNTGELFF. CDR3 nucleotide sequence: TGTGCCAGCAGCTTAGGACTCACGAACACCGGGGAGCTGTTTTTT.

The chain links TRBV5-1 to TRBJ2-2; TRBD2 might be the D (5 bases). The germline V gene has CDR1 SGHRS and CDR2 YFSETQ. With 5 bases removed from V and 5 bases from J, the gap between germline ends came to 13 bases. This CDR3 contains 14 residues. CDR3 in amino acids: CASRTATGTGELFF. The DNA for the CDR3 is TGCGCCAGCAGAACAGCGACGGGGACCGGGGAGCTGTTTTTT.

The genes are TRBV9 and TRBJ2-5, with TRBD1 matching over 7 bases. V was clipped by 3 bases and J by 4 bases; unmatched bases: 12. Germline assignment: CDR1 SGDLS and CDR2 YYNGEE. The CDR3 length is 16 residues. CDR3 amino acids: CASSEGEGAMLETQYF. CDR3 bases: TGTGCCAGCAGCGAGGGAGAGGGGGCGATGTTAGAGACCCAGTACTTC.

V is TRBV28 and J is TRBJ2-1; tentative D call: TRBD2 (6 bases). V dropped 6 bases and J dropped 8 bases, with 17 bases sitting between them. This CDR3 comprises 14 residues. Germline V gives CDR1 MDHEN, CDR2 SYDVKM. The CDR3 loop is CASSRTLGTDEQFF. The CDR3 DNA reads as TGTGCCAGCAGCCGAACCCTCGGGACTGATGAGCAGTTCTTC.

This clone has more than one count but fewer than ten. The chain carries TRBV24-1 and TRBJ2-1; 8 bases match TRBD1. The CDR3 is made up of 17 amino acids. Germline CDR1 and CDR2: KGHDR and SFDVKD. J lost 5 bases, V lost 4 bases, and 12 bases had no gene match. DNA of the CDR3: TGTGCCACCAGTGAGAAGAAACGGACAGGGTTTAACAATGAGCAGTTCTTC. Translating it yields CATSEKKRTGFNNEQFF.

The CDR3 here is CASSYSGHLEQYV. The CDR3 DNA follows: TGTGCCAGCAGTTACTCTGGACACCTCGAGCAGTACGTC. This chain links TRBV6-5 with TRBJ2-7, with D maybe TRBD1 (5 bases). Germline assignment: CDR1 MNHEY and CDR2 SVGAGI. This CDR3 contains 13 residues. Trimming cost V 0 bases and J 6 bases, with 9 bases left between them.

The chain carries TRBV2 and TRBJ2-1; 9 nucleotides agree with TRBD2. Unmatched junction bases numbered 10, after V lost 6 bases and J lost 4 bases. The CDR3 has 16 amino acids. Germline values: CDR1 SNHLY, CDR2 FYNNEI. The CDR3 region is CASRESAGGMYNEQFF. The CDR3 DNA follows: TGTGCCAGCAGGGAGTCAGCGGGAGGAATGTACAATGAGCAGTTCTTC.

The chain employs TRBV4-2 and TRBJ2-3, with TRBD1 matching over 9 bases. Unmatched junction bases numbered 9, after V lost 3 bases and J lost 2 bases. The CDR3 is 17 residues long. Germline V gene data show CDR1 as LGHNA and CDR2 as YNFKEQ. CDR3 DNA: TGTGCCAGCAGCCAGGCCTGGACAGGGGCGAACACAGATACGCAGTATTTT. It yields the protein CASSQAWTGANTDTQYF.

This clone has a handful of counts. CDR3 protein: CASSSDRGGRNTEAFF. CDR3 coding DNA: TGTGCCAGCAGCAGCGACAGGGGCGGAAGGAACACTGAAGCTTTCTTT. The chain carries TRBV28 and TRBJ1-1; 8 nucleotides align to TRBD1. Germline CDR1 is MDHEN and CDR2 is SYDVKM. Trimming took 6 bases from V and 1 from J; bases not matched to a gene: 10. The CDR3 totals 16 residues.

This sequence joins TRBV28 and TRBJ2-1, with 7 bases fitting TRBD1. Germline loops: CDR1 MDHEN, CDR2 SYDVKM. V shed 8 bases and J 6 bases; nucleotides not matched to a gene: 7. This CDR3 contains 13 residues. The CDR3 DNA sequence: TGTGCCAGCCCGTCCTCAGGGGGCAATGAGCAGTTCTTC. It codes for CASPSSGGNEQFF.

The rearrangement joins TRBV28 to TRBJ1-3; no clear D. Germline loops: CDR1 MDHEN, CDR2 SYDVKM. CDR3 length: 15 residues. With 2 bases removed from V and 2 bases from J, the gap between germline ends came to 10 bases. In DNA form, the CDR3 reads TGTGCCAGCAGTTTAGAGGGAGGTCCTGGAAACACCATATATTTT. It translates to CASSLEGGPGNTIYF.